One T cell receptor (beta chain) is described in this entry. The entry originates in a study of blood T cell repertoires in COVID-19. In the authors' methods: Cell counts per sample came from amplifying reference gene primers. Here immunoSEQ multiplex PCR was the method, and the copy in TCRdb shows in-frame clones only, minus some. That table gives V, J and clone size, and the DNA gave D and trimming. This table has 250,000 or so clones, 85% to 95% appearing once. Germline V gives CDR1 ENHRY, CDR2 SYGVKD. Deletions cut 3 bases from V and 7 bases from J, with 10 bases between. The CDR3 extends over 14 amino acids.

This clonotype was obtained from a man aged 30-40 years with COVID-19, enrolled during active disease. The chain is built from TRBV10-3 and TRBJ1-6; perhaps TRBD1 as D (5 bases). The sequenced sample was peripheral blood. The CDR3 DNA follows: TGTGCCATCAGTGAACCCCGGGGGAATTCACCCCTCCACTTT. Its protein product is CAISEPRGNSPLHF.